The 3 T cell receptor beta chains in this list originate from one sample, sequenced in a study of identical twins. TCRdb redid the calling of the 5' RACE reads with MiXCR, one entry per CDR3 protein. The repertoire holds 500,000 to 600,000 distinct CDR3 sequences, 20% to 25% seen once, with around 0.9% in the top ten. These data also featured in a second study, about T cells expressing NK-cell markers.

The sequenced sample consisted of CD4+ T cells sorted from blood. These receptors all come from a young woman in good health.

In its sample, this clonotype was seen a few times. The chain combines TRBV20-1 with TRBJ1-1; the D is unclear. Germline V gene data show CDR1 as DFQATT and CDR2 as SNEGSKA (reference sequence). The ends were cut back, 3 bases at V and 9 bases at J, with 14 bases in the middle. The CDR3 sequence is 12 residues long. The CDR3 sequence: CSASLTSRQAFF. CDR3 nucleotide sequence: TGCAGTGCTAGCCTGACGTCCCGGCAAGCTTTCTTT.

This clonotype turned up a few times. The chain carries TRBV20-1 and TRBJ2-1, with D perhaps assigned TRBD1 or TRBD2 (6 bases each). CDR1 and CDR2 from the germline V gene are DFQATT and SNEGSKA (reference sequence). There are 13 residues in the CDR3. Trimming removed 6 bases at V and 8 bases at J, with 17 bases between. This CDR3 is CSALLRGVDEQFF. CDR3 nucleotide sequence: TGCAGTGCACTCTTAAGGGGGGTGGATGAGCAGTTCTTC.

This clonotype turned up a few times. The genes are TRBV24-1 and TRBJ2-1; the D is unclear. The CDR3 loop spans 15 amino acids. Germline V gives CDR1 KGHDR, CDR2 SFDVKD. V was shortened by 5 bases and J by 0 bases, with 10 bases between the two germline ends. This chain's CDR3 is CATSGSESSYNEQFF. In nucleotides, the CDR3 is TGTGCCACCAGTGGGTCAGAGAGCTCCTACAATGAGCAGTTCTTC.